These T cell receptor beta chains were read from a single sample in a study of shared clonotypes between healthy human individuals. Profiled with immunoSEQ multiplex PCR; TCRdb holds only in-frame clones, not every one. The sample carries fewer than 650,000 clones, 76% recorded once. The specimen sequenced was PBMCs. These receptors originate from a woman between 35 and 50 years old in good health. Some clones in this sample may be carry-over from other donors' samples. CDR3s include the opening cysteine and the closing phenylalanine or tryptophan. Each record gives: D gene, clone size, V gene, J gene, CDR3 protein, CDR3 DNA. The D gene is left open where the match is weak. Clone size is stated in some rows and not others, as once, few, many or a class when expanded.

.	.	TRBV19	TRBJ1-4	CASSILSATNEKLFF	TGTGCCAGTAGTATCTTGAGTGCAACTAATGAAAAACTGTTTTTT
TRBD1	few	TRBV30	TRBJ1-1	CAWDRGHTEAFF	TGTGCCTGGGACAGGGGACACACTGAAGCTTTCTTT
.	.	TRBV29-1	TRBJ1-1	CSVERAGGAGTEAFF	TGCAGCGTTGAAAGGGCGGGGGGCGCGGGAACTGAAGCTTTCTTT
TRBD1	.	TRBV6-5	TRBJ2-7	CASSPDRGAAYEQYF	TGTGCCAGCAGTCCGGACAGGGGGGCGGCATACGAGCAGTACTTC
.	once	TRBV10-3	TRBJ1-1	CAISGGAESGVAFF	TGTGCCATCAGTGGGGGGGCAGAGTCCGGCGTTGCTTTCTTT
TRBD1	.	TRBV27	TRBJ2-3	CASSSPGQGLDTQYF	TGTGCCAGCAGTTCACCGGGACAGGGGTTAGATACGCAGTATTTT
.	.	TRBV29-1	TRBJ1-1	CSVVPGLLGAEAFF	TGCAGCGTAGTCCCGGGCCTACTAGGAGCTGAAGCTTTCTTT
.	.	TRBV5-4	TRBJ2-5	CASSLIDVGTQYF	TGTGCCAGCAGCCTGATCGACGTCGGGACCCAGTACTTC
TRBD1	.	TRBV2	TRBJ2-1	CGTGAYNEQFF	TGTGGAACAGGGGCCTACAATGAGCAGTTCTTC
.	.	TRBV28	TRBJ2-7	CASSLGGRYEQYF	TGTGCCAGCAGTTTAGGGGGCCGCTACGAGCAGTACTTC
TRBD1	many	TRBV9	TRBJ2-1	CASSVSGTGGTGEQFF	TGTGCCAGCAGCGTATCTGGGACAGGGGGCACAGGGGAGCAGTTCTTC
.	.	TRBV4-1	TRBJ2-3	CASSQAKGHLGTDTQYF	TGCGCCAGCAGCCAAGCCAAAGGACATCTTGGCACAGATACGCAGTATTTT
TRBD1	.	TRBV2	TRBJ2-5	CASSYLTGGRGETQYF	TGTGCCAGCAGTTACTTAACAGGGGGCCGTGGGGAGACCCAGTACTTC
TRBD1	.	TRBV6-6	TRBJ1-5	CASSHRDRLYQPQHF	TGTGCCAGCAGTCACCGGGACAGATTATATCAGCCCCAGCATTTT
.	.	TRBV5-1	TRBJ2-1	CASSGEGYNEQFF	TGCGCCAGCAGCGGGGAAGGCTACAATGAGCAGTTCTTC
TRBD1	.	TRBV5-1	TRBJ2-1	CASKKQGARSNEQFF	TGCGCCAGCAAGAAACAGGGGGCGAGGTCAAATGAGCAGTTCTTC
TRBD2	.	TRBV29-1	TRBJ2-1	CGVEAGYNEQFF	TGCGGGGTGGAAGCGGGATACAATGAGCAGTTCTTC
.	.	TRBV4-3	TRBJ2-7	CASSQEIGSSGEQYF	TGCGCCAGCAGCCAAGAGATCGGGAGTTCCGGCGAGCAGTACTTC
TRBD2	once	TRBV15	TRBJ2-7	CATSSGLADYEQYF	TGTGCCACCAGCAGCGGACTAGCAGACTACGAGCAGTACTTC
.	.	TRBV7-3	TRBJ2-2	CASSSRTGELFF	TGTGCCAGCAGCTCCAGAACCGGGGAGCTGTTTTTT